One and the same sample provided the 24 T cell receptor beta chains below, sequenced in a study of shared clonotypes between healthy human individuals. Measured with immunoSEQ multiplex PCR; TCRdb has only the in-frame clones, and not every one. The sample carries about 2 million clones, about 94% recorded once. The naive CD8 population came from CD45RO-negative cells selected for CCR7, without terminally differentiated effector memory CD45RA+ cells. Sequenced material: naive CD8+ T cells sorted from blood. The origin of the receptors is a man between 18 and 35 years old in good health.

This clone was seen a handful of times. The chain combines TRBV14 with TRBJ2-7, with 10 bases fitting TRBD1. The V segment lost 4 bases and the J segment 3 bases; nucleotides outside the gene matches: 6. CDR3 size: 15 residues. From germline, CDR1 is SGHDN and CDR2 FVKESK. DNA of the CDR3: TGTGCCAGCAGCCCTACCTGGGACAGGGGCTACGAGCAGTACTTC. It encodes CASSPTWDRGYEQYF.

The chain is built from TRBV6-5 and TRBJ2-1, with a weak D call TRBD1 (5 bases). V was pared by 6 bases and J by 14 bases, with 14 bases between. The germline gives CDR1 MNHEY, CDR2 SVGAGI. The CDR3 is 11 amino acids. CDR3 coding DNA: TGTGCCAGCAGCCCTGGGGTAGGGGAGTTCTTC. Translating gives CASSPGVGEFF.

Comments on this clone: The same CDR3 is also encoded by other DNA sequences in this sample. The chain recombines TRBV7-9 with TRBJ2-1; D ambiguous. Trimming stripped 0 bases from V and 5 bases from J, with 5 bases between. The germline CDR1 and CDR2 sequences are SEHNR and FQNEAQ (reference sequence). The CDR3 covers 13 residues. The CDR3 protein is CASSLAPDNEQFF. The CDR3 coding sequence is TGTGCCAGCAGCTTAGCGCCCGACAATGAGCAGTTCTTC.

This clone was seen just once. This chain joins TRBV27 and TRBJ2-7; 7 nucleotides agree with TRBD1. The V segment lost 4 bases and the J segment 2 bases; nucleotides outside the gene matches: 11. CDR3 length equals 16 residues. The germline V gene has CDR1 MNHEY and CDR2 SMNVEV (reference sequence). As DNA, the CDR3 is TGTGCCAGCAGTTCCAGTCAACAGGGGACCCCCTACGAGCAGTACTTC. Translating it yields CASSSSQQGTPYEQYF.

The chain has TRBV19 and TRBJ1-1; 11 bases match TRBD1. The V segment lost 3 bases and the J segment 11 bases; nucleotides outside the gene matches: 5. Germline CDR1 LNHDA, CDR2 SQIVND (reference sequence). The CDR3 has 13 amino acids. The CDR3 DNA is TGTGCCAGTAGTATTGGACAGGGGGCCGACGCTTTCTTT. Encoded protein: CASSIGQGADAFF. Variable domain in full (rest from reference TRBV19 and TRBJ1-1): DGGITQSPKYLFRKEGQNVTLSCEQNLNHDAMYWYRQDPGQGLRLIYYSQIVNDFQKGDIAEGYSVSREKKESFPLTVTSAQKNPTAFYLCASSIGQGADAFFGQGTRLTVV.

On this clone: Other DNA sequences in this sample translate to the same CDR3. The rearrangement joins TRBV7-9 to TRBJ2-3, with a possible D match to TRBD1 (6 bases). Between the trimmed V and J ends, which lost 1 base and 4 bases, there was a span of 12 bases. Germline V gene lookup returns CDR1 SEHNR and CDR2 FQNEAQ (reference sequence). The CDR3 spans 15 residues. CDR3 residues: CASSLELAGADTQYF. The DNA of the CDR3 is TGTGCCAGCAGCTTAGAGCTAGCAGGGGCAGATACGCAGTATTTT.

Note on this clone: Other nucleotide sequences from this sample produce the same CDR3. V gene TRBV7-2 combines with J gene TRBJ2-7, with 14 bases aligning to TRBD2. V shed 7 bases and J 1 base; nucleotides not matched to a gene: 12. CDR3 size: 18 residues. CDR1 and CDR2 (germline): SGHTA, FQGNSA. The chain's CDR3 is CASTWTGRTSGRSYEQYF. The DNA for the CDR3 is TGTGCCAGCACCTGGACAGGGAGGACTAGCGGGAGGTCCTACGAGCAGTACTTC.

V gene TRBV6-1 combines with J gene TRBJ2-7; 7 bases map to TRBD1. CDR1 and CDR2 from the germline V gene are MNHNS and SASEGT. V was clipped by 7 bases and J by 2 bases; unmatched bases: 11. The CDR3 sequence is 15 residues long. This CDR3 reads CASKFQVQGAYEQYF. CDR3 bases: TGTGCCAGCAAGTTTCAGGTTCAGGGGGCCTACGAGCAGTACTTC.

This clone was recorded once. The gene calls are TRBV9 and TRBJ1-1; no definite D call. Per the germline V gene, CDR1 is SGDLS and CDR2 is YYNGEE. Trimming removed 4 bases from V and 4 bases from J, with 11 bases in between. This CDR3 is 13 amino acids long. The CDR3 is CASSITATTEAFF. The CDR3 nucleotides are TGTGCCAGCAGCATAACGGCGACCACTGAAGCTTTCTTT.

The chain joins TRBV29-1 to TRBJ2-1, with D unclear. The CDR3 is 15 amino acids. The germline CDR1 and CDR2 sequences are SQVTM and ANQGSEA. Trimming removed 3 bases at V and 0 bases at J, with 12 bases between. CDR3 protein: CSVELPNSSYNEQFF. For the CDR3, the DNA is TGCAGCGTTGAGCTCCCCAACAGCTCCTACAATGAGCAGTTCTTC.

The genes are TRBV5-5 and TRBJ2-7, with TRBD2 identical over 10 bases. The CDR3 loop spans 15 amino acids. V was pared by 1 base and J by 4 bases, with 5 bases of the junction left unmatched. The germline V gene has CDR1 SGHKS and CDR2 YYEKEE (reference sequence). The CDR3 DNA follows: TGTGCCAGCAGCTTGAATGGACTAGCGGTTTACGAGCAGTACTTC. Amino acids: CASSLNGLAVYEQYF.

The genes are TRBV5-6 and TRBJ2-7, with D perhaps matching TRBD2 (5 bases). Germline CDR1 reads SGHDT; CDR2 reads YYEEEE. The CDR3 runs to 12 residues. V was shortened by 4 bases and J by 1 base, with 6 bases between the two germline ends. The chain's CDR3 is CASSRGSYEQYF. The CDR3 region has the DNA TGTGCCAGCAGCCGAGGGTCCTACGAGCAGTACTTC.

This chain joins TRBV7-9 and TRBJ2-7; TRBD1 agrees at 7 bases. The CDR3 is 15 residues long. The germline gives CDR1 SEHNR, CDR2 FQNEAQ (reference sequence). The V segment lost 8 bases and the J segment 6 bases; nucleotides outside the gene matches: 16. CDR3 DNA sequence: TGTGCCAGCCTTCCCGGGACAGTGATATCCGGCGAGCAGTACTTC. Its protein is CASLPGTVISGEQYF.

The chain is built from TRBV5-8 and TRBJ1-2; TRBD1 matches 9 bases. The CDR3 totals 17 residues. V gave up 3 bases and J gave up 6 bases; unmatched junction bases: 15. Germline-derived CDR1 and CDR2 are SGHTS and YDEGEE. The CDR3 coding sequence is TGTGCCAGCAGCTCGTTTGGGGTGGACAGGGGTGAGAATGGCTACACCTTC. It encodes CASSSFGVDRGENGYTF.

This clone was found once. The rearrangement joins TRBV4-1 to TRBJ1-1; a possible D gene is TRBD1 (5 bases). The germline V gene has CDR1 MGHRA and CDR2 YSYEKL. The V end was cut by 1 base, the J end by 0 bases, with 9 bases between. The CDR3 has 15 residues. The DNA of the CDR3 is TGCGCCAGCAGCCAAGTCCCGGACATGAACACTGAAGCTTTCTTT. Encoded protein: CASSQVPDMNTEAFF.

With respect to this clone: The identical CDR3 is also encoded by other nucleotide sequences in the sample. The V and J genes are TRBV27 and TRBJ2-3; the D call may be TRBD1 or TRBD2 (5 bases each). This CDR3 comprises 15 residues. Germline assignment: CDR1 MNHEY and CDR2 SMNVEV (reference sequence). Deletions cut 3 bases from V and 1 base from J, with 11 bases between. DNA of the CDR3: TGTGCCAGCAGTTTTTTGGGGGTGGGCACAGATACGCAGTATTTT. Its protein is CASSFLGVGTDTQYF.

The J gene is TRBJ2-7, the V gene TRBV30, with D possibly TRBD2 on 7 matching bases. Germline V gene data show CDR1 as GTSNPN and CDR2 as SVGIG (reference sequence). The length of the CDR3 is 12 residues. With 4 bases removed from V and 4 bases from J, the gap between germline ends came to 11 bases. The CDR3 protein is CAWTKGGYEQYF. The DNA for the CDR3 is TGTGCCTGGACCAAGGGGGGGTACGAGCAGTACTTC.

The rearrangement links TRBV5-5 to TRBJ1-1; D is unresolved. Germline V lookup: CDR1 SGHKS, CDR2 YYEKEE (reference sequence). The V gene lost 1 base and the J gene lost 7 bases, with 8 bases spanning the gap. The CDR3 totals 12 residues. CDR3 DNA: TGTGCCAGCAGCTTGCCGGACGGTGAAGCTTTCTTT. It encodes CASSLPDGEAFF.

Worth noting for this clone: Other DNA sequences within the sample encode an identical CDR3. The chain couples TRBV5-6 to TRBJ2-7; D is possibly TRBD2 (5 bases). Looked up from germline, CDR1 is SGHDT and CDR2 is YYEEEE. This CDR3 comprises 12 residues. V was trimmed by 0 bases and J by 6 bases, leaving 7 bases between them. CDR3 nucleotide sequence: TGTGCCAGCAGCTTGGAAGGAGGCGAGCAGTACTTC. Translated: CASSLEGGEQYF. The variable domain in full, with the rest retrieved from reference TRBV5-6 and TRBJ2-7, is DAGVTQSPTHLIKTRGQQVTLRCSPKSGHDTVSWYQQALGQGPQFIFQYYEEEERQRGNFPDRFSGHQFPNYSSELNVNALLLGDSALYLCASSLEGGEQYFGPGTRLTVT.

The V gene is TRBV10-2, the J gene TRBJ2-2; D may be TRBD1 (5 bases). V was trimmed by 7 bases and J by 3 bases, leaving 6 bases between them. CDR3 length equals 12 residues. Per germline, CDR1 WSHSY and CDR2 SAAADI. The CDR3 protein is CASIQDTGELFF. The CDR3 coding sequence is TGCGCCAGCATACAGGACACCGGGGAGCTGTTTTTT.

The chain uses TRBV2 and TRBJ2-4, with 9 nucleotides matching TRBD1. CDR3 length: 14 amino acids. Germline trimming cut 6 bases from V and 9 bases from J; bases unmatched to any gene: 9. Germline CDR1 and CDR2: SNHLY and FYNNEI. CDR3 coding DNA: TGTGCCAGCAGCCAGGGACAGGGTTTAGGCATTCAGTACTTC. As protein: CASSQGQGLGIQYF. Supplemented by reference TRBV2 and TRBJ2-4, the full variable domain reads EPEVTQTPSHQVTQMGQEVILRCVPISNHLYFYWYRQILGQKVEFLVSFYNNEISEKSEIFDDQFSVERPDGSNFTLKIRSTKLEDSAMYFCASSQGQGLGIQYFGAGTRLSVL.

CDR3 amino acids: CASRPTGFAQPQHF. The CDR3, as DNA: TGTGCCAGCAGGCCTACAGGTTTCGCTCAGCCCCAGCATTTT. The chain carries TRBV6-5 and TRBJ1-5, with D maybe TRBD1 (5 bases). There are 14 residues in the CDR3. Germline assignment: CDR1 MNHEY and CDR2 SVGAGI. V lost 6 bases and J lost 6, with 15 bases in between.

V usage is TRBV6-5 and J usage is TRBJ1-5; TRBD1 matches 10 bases. CDR3 length: 14 residues. V shed 4 bases, J shed 7 bases, and the junction held 4 bases outside the gene matches. Germline CDR1 reads MNHEY; CDR2 reads SVGAGI. CDR3 protein: CASSWGQGTQPQHF. CDR3 in DNA: TGTGCCAGCAGTTGGGGACAGGGGACCCAGCCCCAGCATTTT.

V usage is TRBV4-1 and J usage is TRBJ2-7; 7 bases fit TRBD1. Germline V gives CDR1 MGHRA, CDR2 YSYEKL. The CDR3 sequence is 15 residues long. V shed 1 base and J 2 bases; nucleotides not matched to a gene: 5. In DNA form, the CDR3 reads TGCGCCAGCAGCCAAGCTTTTGGACAGGCCTACGAGCAGTACTTC. Translating gives CASSQAFGQAYEQYF.